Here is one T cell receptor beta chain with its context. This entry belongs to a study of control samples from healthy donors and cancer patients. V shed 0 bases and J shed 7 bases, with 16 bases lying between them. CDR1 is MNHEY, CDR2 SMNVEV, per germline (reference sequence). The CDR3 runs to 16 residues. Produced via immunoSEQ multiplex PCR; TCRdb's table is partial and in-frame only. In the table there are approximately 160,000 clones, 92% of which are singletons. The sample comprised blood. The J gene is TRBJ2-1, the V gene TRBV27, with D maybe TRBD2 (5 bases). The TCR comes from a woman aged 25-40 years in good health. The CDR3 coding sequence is TGTGCCAGCAGTTTATCGAGGACTCCGACCCGGAATGAGCAGTTCTTC. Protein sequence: CASSLSRTPTRNEQFF.